Reported below is one T cell receptor (beta chain). Antigen: not known. This specimen belongs to a study of blood T cells in healthy people across ages. Study results and limitations: Long-lived donors carried more naive CD4+ cells and greater diversity than aged donors. No conclusive comparison of naive versus antigen-experienced cells was possible with unsorted PBMCs.

CDR1 and CDR2 from the germline V gene are MNHEY and SMNVEV (reference sequence). V lost 1 base, J lost 2 bases, and 4 bases stayed unmatched. CDR3 length equals 16 residues. Primers used in a second PCR of about 6 to 11 cycles were a sample-barcoded 5' primer and a J-beta primer mix. TCRdb ran MiXCR on the 5' RACE reads and lists one entry per CDR3 protein. The data contain approximately 800,000 distinct CDR3 sequences, more than 45% of them seen just once; the ten biggest clones take up 20% to 25%. Ranging in age from about 6 to 90, the donors were healthy Caucasian individuals from Russia. The J gene is TRBJ2-3, the V gene TRBV27; 9 positions match TRBD2. The sequenced sample was blood. This TCR was recovered from a man aged 25 to 40 in good health. CDR3 nucleotides: TGTGCCAGCAGTTTATGGGCTAGCGGGACCACAGATACGCAGTATTTT. It is translated as CASSLWASGTTDTQYF.